The next 25 T cell receptor beta chains were all read from a single sample in a study of shared clonotypes between healthy human individuals. This table comes from immunoSEQ multiplex PCR, and its TCRdb copy is limited to in-frame clones, with some not included. The table has around 2.3 million clones, roughly 95% seen once. Sequencing input: naive CD4+ T cells sorted from blood. Indicated subset: CD45RA+ positively selected. All receptors derive from a man younger than 35 in good health.

The chain employs TRBV6-6 and TRBJ2-7; TRBD1 might be the D (5 bases). The ends were cut back, 6 bases at V and 5 bases at J, with 14 bases in the middle. This CDR3 spans 13 amino acids. Looked up from germline, CDR1 is MNHNY and CDR2 is SVGAGI (reference sequence). The CDR3, as DNA: TGTGCCAGCAGACTGCCCCAGGGTGACGAGCAGTACTTC. Its protein product is CASRLPQGDEQYF.

The chain links TRBV2 to TRBJ2-1; 7 bases fit TRBD2. This CDR3 comprises 18 residues. Germline V gene lookup returns CDR1 SNHLY and CDR2 FYNNEI. V was pared by 4 bases and J by 5 bases, with 17 bases of the junction left unmatched. CDR3 sequence: CASSGGLLAPLRHNEQFF. The CDR3 nucleotides read TGTGCCAGCAGTGGAGGTCTACTAGCGCCACTTCGCCACAATGAGCAGTTCTTC.

Concerning this clone: This sample includes further DNA sequences coding for the same CDR3. This chain's CDR3 is CASSPLVQETQYF. The CDR3 DNA reads as TGTGCCAGCTCACCGCTGGTCCAAGAGACCCAGTACTTC. V gene TRBV18 combines with J gene TRBJ2-5, with D uncertain. This CDR3 is built from 13 residues. From germline, CDR1 is KGHSH and CDR2 LQKENI. V was clipped by 3 bases and J by 1 base, with 6 bases between them.

This clone has only one observation. J is TRBJ1-1 and V is TRBV4-1, with unresolved D. Germline V gene lookup returns CDR1 MGHRA and CDR2 YSYEKL. V gave up 4 bases and J gave up 1 base, with 10 bases separating them. The CDR3 consists of 14 residues. CDR3 bases: TGCGCCAGCAGCCTTGGTGTGGGGAACACTGAAGCTTTCTTT. Encoded protein: CASSLGVGNTEAFF.

The CDR3 DNA is TGTGCCAGCAGCAATAACAGGGGCCCCCTTTCCTACGAGCAGTACTTC. Protein: CASSNNRGPLSYEQYF. V is TRBV11-2 and J is TRBJ2-7; TRBD1 aligns across 7 bases. The CDR3 covers 16 residues. The ends lost 5 bases at V and 1 base at J; junction bases unmatched: 11. The germline CDR1 and CDR2 sequences are SGHAT and FQNNGV.

In its sample, this clone was seen once. This same CDR3 is encoded by further DNA sequences in the sample. The V call is TRBV11-2, the J call TRBJ2-7; D possibly corresponds to TRBD1 (5 bases). V lost 1 base and J lost 5, with 12 bases in between. Germline assignment: CDR1 SGHAT and CDR2 FQNNGV. The CDR3 loop spans 14 amino acids. The CDR3 loop reads CASSLVFQGHEQYF. The CDR3 DNA reads as TGTGCCAGCAGCTTAGTTTTCCAGGGTCACGAGCAGTACTTC.

The J gene is TRBJ1-2, the V gene TRBV6-5; D is ambiguous. The CDR3 is 13 amino acids. With 5 bases removed from V and 4 bases from J, the gap between germline ends came to 11 bases. The V gene's germline CDR1 is MNHEY and CDR2 SVGAGI. The CDR3 region has the DNA TGTGCCAGCAGTACCCGCGGAGGCTATGGCTACACCTTC. It is translated as CASSTRGGYGYTF.

The chain has TRBV6-5 and TRBJ1-2; 9 nucleotides align to TRBD1. V trimming: 4 bases; J trimming: 8 bases; junction bases outside the gene matches: 11. The CDR3 is 15 residues long. Germline V gives CDR1 MNHEY, CDR2 SVGAGI. The CDR3 loop is CASSSPTGQGRGYTF. CDR3 coding DNA: TGTGCCAGCAGTTCACCTACAGGACAGGGGAGAGGCTACACCTTC.

CDR3 residues: CATSTLYSGTSGETQYF. The CDR3 coding sequence is TGTGCCACCAGCACCCTCTATTCCGGGACTAGTGGAGAGACCCAGTACTTC. The chain has TRBV15 and TRBJ2-5, with 8 bases that match TRBD2. V was clipped by 4 bases and J by 4 bases; unmatched bases: 14. The CDR3 covers 17 residues. Germline V gene lookup returns CDR1 LNHNV and CDR2 YYDKDF (reference sequence). The variable domain in full, completed from reference TRBV15 and TRBJ2-5, reads DAMVIQNPRYQVTQFGKPVTLSCSQTLNHNVMYWYQQKSSQAPKLLFHYYDKDFNNEADTPDNFQSRRPNTSFCFLDIRSPGLGDTAMYLCATSTLYSGTSGETQYFGPGTRLLVL.

The genes are TRBV20-1 and TRBJ1-1, with D uncertain. Germline V gives CDR1 DFQATT, CDR2 SNEGSKA (reference sequence). Between the trimmed V and J ends, which lost 0 bases and 10 bases, there was a span of 9 bases. The CDR3 totals 11 residues. The CDR3 sequence: CSARESIGAFF. The CDR3 nucleotides are TGCAGTGCTAGAGAGTCCATAGGAGCTTTCTTT.

V gene TRBV30 combines with J gene TRBJ1-6, with 9 bases aligning to TRBD1. After removal of 5 bases from V and 10 bases from J, the junction contained 18 bases not matched to a gene. In germline, CDR1 is GTSNPN, CDR2 SVGIG (reference sequence). The CDR3 has 17 residues. The CDR3 loop reads CAWENPPGQGVNSPLHF. In DNA, the CDR3 is TGTGCCTGGGAAAACCCTCCGGGACAGGGTGTCAACTCACCCCTCCACTTT.

This clone was observed a single time. The V gene is TRBV7-9, the J gene TRBJ1-4, with TRBD1 matching 7 bases. The trim removed 5 bases at V and 8 bases at J, leaving 11 bases unmatched. CDR1 is SEHNR, CDR2 FQNEAQ, per germline (reference sequence). This CDR3 has 15 residues. CDR3 DNA: TGTGCCAGCAGCCTCACAGGGGAGGCGAGCGAAAAACTGTTTTTT. Its protein product is CASSLTGEASEKLFF.

The rearrangement links TRBV5-1 to TRBJ2-1; weak D call: TRBD2 (5 bases). The germline gives CDR1 SGHRS, CDR2 YFSETQ. The CDR3 covers 16 residues. V lost 0 bases and J 5 bases, leaving 15 bases between the germline ends. The CDR3 coding sequence is TGCGCCAGCAGCTTGGTCCCGGGATCCCCCAACAATGAGCAGTTCTTC. Translated: CASSLVPGSPNNEQFF.

The genes are TRBV2 and TRBJ2-7; D gene unclear. The CDR3 spans 15 residues. Trimming cost V 1 base and J 2 bases, with 12 bases left between them. Germline lookup yields CDR1 SNHLY and CDR2 FYNNEI. CDR3 sequence reads: CASSEDMQATYEQYF. The CDR3, as DNA: TGTGCCAGCAGTGAAGATATGCAGGCCACCTACGAGCAGTACTTC.

The chain is built from TRBV9 and TRBJ2-7, with 9 bases aligning to TRBD2. CDR3 length: 16 amino acids. V shed 0 bases, J shed 1 base, and the junction held 5 bases outside the gene matches. Germline CDR1 reads SGDLS; CDR2 reads YYNGEE. CDR3 amino acids: CASSVARAGGSYEQYF. The CDR3, as DNA: TGTGCCAGCAGCGTAGCTCGTGCGGGAGGGTCCTACGAGCAGTACTTC.

This chain joins TRBV4-1 and TRBJ1-1; no definite D call. CDR3 length: 15 residues. Germline V lookup: CDR1 MGHRA, CDR2 YSYEKL. Trimming cost V 0 bases and J 0 bases, with 8 bases left between them. The DNA of the CDR3 is TGCGCCAGCAGCCAAGAAGACTATCTGAACACTGAAGCTTTCTTT. Its translation is CASSQEDYLNTEAFF.

The chain carries TRBV6-5 and TRBJ2-6; no reliable D call. V lost 2 bases and J lost 4, with 6 bases in between. This CDR3 is 14 amino acids long. Germline V gene sequence: CDR1 MNHEY, CDR2 SVGAGI. CDR3 residues: CASSYVLGANVLTF. The CDR3 DNA reads as TGTGCCAGCAGTTACGTCCTGGGGGCCAACGTCCTGACTTTC.

This clone appeared a single time. The rearrangement joins TRBV19 to TRBJ2-3, with D perhaps given as TRBD1 or TRBD2 (5 bases each). The CDR3 has 14 residues. The ends were cut back, 5 bases at V and 3 bases at J, with 12 bases in the middle. CDR1 LNHDA and CDR2 SQIVND come from the germline V gene (reference sequence). CDR3 protein: CASSGTGGTDTQYF. In nucleotides, the CDR3 is TGTGCCAGTAGTGGGACGGGTGGAACAGATACGCAGTATTTT.

This clone appeared once. The chain links TRBV4-1 to TRBJ2-7; no firm D call. Trimming removed 1 base at V and 2 bases at J, with 15 bases between. Per the germline V gene, CDR1 is MGHRA and CDR2 is YSYEKL. This CDR3 has 16 residues. The CDR3 region is CASSQVHPPLAYEQYF. CDR3 DNA: TGCGCCAGCAGCCAAGTGCATCCCCCTCTGGCCTACGAGCAGTACTTC.

As for this clone: One junction end disagrees with the germline gene, perhaps due to a read error. The chain has TRBV30 and TRBJ1-1; D not certain. CDR1 and CDR2 (germline): GTSNPN, SVGIG (reference sequence). There are 8 residues in the CDR3. CDR3 protein: CAGPEAFF. CDR3 sequence (DNA): TGCGCTGGACCGGAAGCTTTCTTT.

The chain has TRBV11-2 and TRBJ1-4, with a possible D match to TRBD1 (6 bases). CDR3 length: 15 amino acids. CDR1 SGHAT and CDR2 FQNNGV come from the germline V gene. V dropped 5 bases and J dropped 6 bases, with 16 bases sitting between them. The DNA of the CDR3 is TGTGCCAGCAGCCCGGGGGCAGGAACCGATGAAAAACTGTTTTTT. Translating gives CASSPGAGTDEKLFF. The complete variable domain, with remaining parts taken from reference TRBV11-2 and TRBJ1-4, reads EAGVAQSPRYKIIEKRQSVAFWCNPISGHATLYWYQQILGQGPKLLIQFQNNGVVDDSQLPKDRFSAERLKGVDSTLKIQPAKLEDSAVYLCASSPGAGTDEKLFFGSGTQLSVL.

The chain joins TRBV30 to TRBJ2-7, with 8 positions matching TRBD1. Germline values: CDR1 GTSNPN, CDR2 SVGIG (reference sequence). J lost 2 bases, V lost 5 bases, and 5 bases had no gene match. This CDR3 has 13 residues. The CDR3 nucleotides read TGTGCCTGGGGACTGACAGGGGCCTACGAGCAGTACTTC. Encoded protein: CAWGLTGAYEQYF.

This chain links TRBV5-1 with TRBJ2-3; TRBD2 agrees at 11 bases. The CDR3 totals 15 residues. V shed 4 bases and J 4 bases; nucleotides not matched to a gene: 5. Germline V gene sequence: CDR1 SGHRS, CDR2 YFSETQ. The chain's CDR3 is CASSAGTSGPDTQYF. CDR3 nucleotides: TGCGCCAGCAGCGCCGGGACTAGCGGCCCAGATACGCAGTATTTT.

J is TRBJ1-1 and V is TRBV2; 8 bases are shared with TRBD1. The germline V gene encodes CDR1 SNHLY and CDR2 FYNNEI. V lost 3 bases to trimming and J lost 1 base; unmatched junction nucleotides: 10. CDR3 size: 17 residues. As DNA, the CDR3 is TGTGCCAGCAGTGATATCCTCAGGGGGCTGGGGAACACTGAAGCTTTCTTT. It yields the protein CASSDILRGLGNTEAFF. Variable domain in full (rest from reference TRBV2 and TRBJ1-1): EPEVTQTPSHQVTQMGQEVILRCVPISNHLYFYWYRQILGQKVEFLVSFYNNEISEKSEIFDDQFSVERPDGSNFTLKIRSTKLEDSAMYFCASSDILRGLGNTEAFFGQGTRLTVV.

The chain links TRBV7-6 to TRBJ1-3; D gene uncertain. Germline loops: CDR1 SGHVS, CDR2 FNYEAQ. Trimming pared 4 bases from V and 4 bases from J, leaving 8 bases between. The CDR3 totals 13 residues. CDR3 loop: CASSSKQGNTIYF. DNA of the CDR3: TGTGCCAGCAGCTCCAAACAGGGAAACACCATATATTTT.